The 8 T cell receptor beta chains presented below share a single source sample, sequenced in a study of blood T cell repertoires in COVID-19. Some clones are missing from TCRdb's copy, which holds only in-frame ones; the method was immunoSEQ multiplex PCR. The table shows 450,000 to 500,000 clones, with roughly 87% occurring only once. Sample: PBMCs or T cells enriched from blood (not recorded which). The receptors originated from a woman under 30 who had recovered from COVID-19.

The rearrangement joins TRBV5-4 to TRBJ2-1, with 13 bases lining up with TRBD2. J was trimmed by 2 bases and V by 5 bases; bases with no gene match: 7. There are 17 residues in the CDR3. From germline, CDR1 is SGHNT and CDR2 YYREEE (reference sequence). Here the CDR3 DNA reads TGTGCCAGCAGTAGGGGACTAGCGGGGTTCACCTACAATGAGCAGTTCTTC. This encodes CASSRGLAGFTYNEQFF.

The rearrangement joins TRBV9 to TRBJ1-6, with no clear D. The CDR3 is 13 amino acids. Germline lookup yields CDR1 SGDLS and CDR2 YYNGEE. With 4 bases removed from V and 7 bases from J, the gap between germline ends came to 9 bases. CDR3 protein: CASSTGGNSPLHF. The CDR3 bases are TGTGCCAGCAGCACCGGAGGGAATTCACCCCTCCACTTT.

The rearrangement joins TRBV18 to TRBJ1-2; 8 bases agree with TRBD1. This CDR3 is built from 14 residues. The germline V gene has CDR1 KGHSH and CDR2 LQKENI. The V and J ends lost 6 bases and 7 bases, in that order; junction bases with no gene match: 10. In DNA, the CDR3 is TGTGCCAGCTCTTCGGACAGGGAGGGTTCTGGCTACACCTTC. Translation gives CASSSDREGSGYTF.

The chain combines TRBV27 with TRBJ2-7, with TRBD2 matching over 7 bases. CDR3 length equals 15 residues. CDR1 is MNHEY, CDR2 SMNVEV, per germline (reference sequence). Trimming cost V 0 bases and J 0 bases; bases outside gene matches: 2. The CDR3 DNA reads as TGTGCCAGCAGTTTATCGAGCGGGGTCTCCTACGAGCAGTACTTC. It translates to CASSLSSGVSYEQYF.

CDR3 in DNA: TGTGAGGTTCGGAGCGGGGGACCCTCAACCTACGAGCAGTACTTC. Protein: CEVRSGGPSTYEQYF. V is TRBV28 and J is TRBJ2-7, with TRBD2 identical over 8 bases. The germline gives CDR1 MDHEN, CDR2 SYDVKM. The CDR3 consists of 15 residues.

In nucleotides, the CDR3 is TGTGCCTGGAGTGTGTTGCCCCACAGAGCAAGCTCCTACGAGCAGTACTTC. Translation gives CAWSVLPHRASSYEQYF. V usage is TRBV30 and J usage is TRBJ2-7; the D is unclear. The V end lost 0 bases, the J end lost 0 bases, and 18 bases lay between the germline ends. The CDR3 is 17 amino acids. Looked up from germline, CDR1 is GTSNPN and CDR2 is SVGIG (reference sequence).

The J gene is TRBJ1-5, the V gene TRBV4-1; D remains unclear. The CDR3 runs to 15 residues. Per germline, CDR1 MGHRA and CDR2 YSYEKL. V was clipped by 0 bases and J by 1 base, with 7 bases between them. The CDR3 here is CASSQDGRSNQPQHF. The CDR3 DNA sequence: TGCGCCAGCAGCCAAGATGGGAGAAGCAATCAGCCCCAGCATTTT.

This clone was counted a single time. The CDR3 is CASSDTGTGGPNTEAFF. The CDR3 DNA reads as TGTGCCAGCAGCGACACCGGGACAGGGGGCCCGAACACTGAAGCTTTCTTT. The gene calls are TRBV11-2 and TRBJ1-1, with 12 bases aligning to TRBD1. Trimming took 5 bases from V and 1 from J; bases not matched to a gene: 8. This CDR3 contains 17 residues. Looked up from germline, CDR1 is SGHAT and CDR2 is FQNNGV.